This TCR beta chain was documented in a study of control samples from healthy donors and cancer patients. Some clones are missing from TCRdb's copy, which holds only in-frame ones; the method was immunoSEQ multiplex PCR. The repertoire holds tens of thousands of clones, with 92% as singletons. In germline, CDR1 is LNHDA, CDR2 SQIVND (reference sequence). CDR3 size: 14 residues. Trimming cost V 3 bases and J 6 bases, with 14 bases left between them. The sequenced sample was blood. The genes are TRBV19 and TRBJ1-2; maybe TRBD1 (5 bases). The clonotype originates from a woman in her 50s in good health. CDR3 in DNA: TGTGCCAGTAGTATTACTCAGGGAGGACATGGCTACACCTTC. It translates to CASSITQGGHGYTF.